A single sample gave rise to the 26 T cell receptor beta chains below, sequenced in a study of T-cell memory formation after mild COVID-19. TCRdb ran MiXCR on the 5' RACE reads and lists one entry per CDR3 protein. The sample lists some 120,000 distinct CDR3 sequences, about a sixth seen once, with about 15% in the top ten. The sample was PBMCs or a T cell subset sorted from them (not recorded which). The source is an adult woman who had mild COVID-19 (a few samples of this study predate the infection). Cell type and time point are not known.

This clonotype was seen more than once but under ten times. The chain recombines TRBV3-1 with TRBJ2-7; perhaps D is TRBD1 or TRBD2 (6 bases each). V was clipped by 4 bases and J by 5 bases, with 15 bases between them. The CDR3 is 14 amino acids. Germline CDR1 is LGHDT and CDR2 is YNNKEL (reference sequence). In nucleotides, the CDR3 is TGTGCCAGCAGCCCCGGAGGGGGATCCCACGAGCAGTACTTC. Translation: CASSPGGGSHEQYF.

This clonotype was seen more than once but under ten times. The gene calls are TRBV12-3 or TRBV12-4 and TRBJ2-3; a possible D gene is TRBD1 (5 bases). V gave up 4 bases and J gave up 0 bases, with 11 bases separating them. The CDR3 has 15 amino acids. The CDR3 DNA reads TGTGCCAGCAGTTCCATAGGGGCGAGCACAGATACGCAGTATTTT. Protein product: CASSSIGASTDTQYF.

V is TRBV11-2 and J is TRBJ2-1, with D possibly called TRBD1 or TRBD2 (6 bases each). This CDR3 has 16 amino acids. The V end was cut by 5 bases, the J end by 4 bases, with 18 bases between. Germline-derived CDR1 and CDR2 are SGHAT and FQNNGV. The DNA for the CDR3 is TGTGCCAGCAGCCTGGCGGGACACCGGTTGTACAATGAGCAGTTCTTC. As protein: CASSLAGHRLYNEQFF. The full variable domain, with the rest looked up from reference TRBV11-2 and TRBJ2-1, is EAGVAQSPRYKIIEKRQSVAFWCNPISGHATLYWYQQILGQGPKLLIQFQNNGVVDDSQLPKDRFSAERLKGVDSTLKIQPAKLEDSAVYLCASSLAGHRLYNEQFFGPGTRLTVL.

In its sample, this clonotype was seen a few times. The chain links TRBV9 to TRBJ2-1, with D possibly matching TRBD1 (6 bases). The germline V gene has CDR1 SGDLS and CDR2 YYNGEE. CDR3 length: 11 amino acids. V was clipped by 4 bases and J by 9 bases, with 8 bases between them. The CDR3 region is CASSPGAEQFF. CDR3 nucleotide sequence: TGTGCCAGCAGCCCAGGGGCTGAGCAGTTCTTC.

The V gene is TRBV24-1, the J gene TRBJ2-1; 7 bases agree with TRBD2. Germline trimming cut 9 bases from V and 0 bases from J; bases unmatched to any gene: 4. The CDR3 has 14 amino acids. CDR1 and CDR2 (germline): KGHDR, SFDVKD. This CDR3 reads CATGGGLSYNEQFF. The CDR3 DNA is TGTGCCACCGGCGGGGGACTCTCCTACAATGAGCAGTTCTTC.

The chain carries TRBV6-5 and TRBJ1-3; D is possibly TRBD1 (6 bases). Germline V lookup: CDR1 MNHEY, CDR2 SVGAGI. V was trimmed by 0 bases and J by 8 bases, leaving 20 bases between them. The CDR3 consists of 17 residues. The CDR3 is CASSYSGDTWTWDTIYF. The CDR3, as DNA: TGTGCCAGCAGTTACTCGGGGGACACTTGGACATGGGACACCATATATTTT.

The chain recombines TRBV5-1 with TRBJ2-5; TRBD2 aligns across 10 bases. The CDR3 has 16 amino acids. From germline, CDR1 is SGHRS and CDR2 YFSETQ. Trimming removed 5 bases from V and 5 bases from J; junction bases left unmatched: 12. The CDR3 reads CASSLTSGVSLETQYF. CDR3 nucleotides: TGCGCCAGCAGTCTCACTAGCGGGGTTTCCTTGGAGACCCAGTACTTC.

This clonotype has more than one count but fewer than ten. This chain links TRBV15 with TRBJ2-5; 7 nucleotides agree with TRBD1. After removal of 1 base from V and 5 bases from J, the junction contained 19 bases not matched to a gene. The CDR3 is 19 residues long. Germline lookup yields CDR1 LNHNV and CDR2 YYDKDF (reference sequence). Written as DNA, the CDR3 is TGTGCCACCAGCAGAGGACCCTCCTCCGGGACAGCCTGGGGGGAGACCCAGTACTTC. It translates to CATSRGPSSGTAWGETQYF.

The chain joins TRBV20-1 to TRBJ1-6; possibly TRBD1 for D (5 bases). Germline V lookup: CDR1 DFQATT, CDR2 SNEGSKA (reference sequence). The CDR3 sequence is 16 residues long. The V and J ends lost 6 bases and 8 bases respectively, with 23 bases between them. CDR3 protein: CSAPSGGGSIDSPLHF. In nucleotides, the CDR3 is TGCAGTGCCCCAAGTGGCGGGGGGTCTATTGATTCACCCCTCCACTTT.

V and J are TRBV20-1 and TRBJ1-2; D remains ambiguous. This CDR3 spans 14 amino acids. Germline V CDR1 and CDR2: DFQATT, SNEGSKA (reference sequence). Deletions cut 3 bases from V and 2 bases from J, with 13 bases between. The CDR3 nucleotides are TGCAGTGCTAGTGGGCGGCTAAGGAACTATGGCTACACCTTC. This gives the protein CSASGRLRNYGYTF.

This clonotype has a count of ten or more. This sequence joins TRBV6-5 and TRBJ2-7; the D gene is possibly TRBD1 (6 bases). CDR1 is MNHEY and CDR2 is SVGAGI in the germline V gene. CDR3 length equals 15 residues. Trimming stripped 2 bases from V and 2 bases from J, with 13 bases between. In DNA form, the CDR3 reads TGTGCCAGCAGTTACAGGTGGGACAAACCCTACGAGCAGTACTTC. Its protein product is CASSYRWDKPYEQYF.

The gene calls are TRBV9 and TRBJ2-2; TRBD1 agrees at 8 bases. Per the germline V gene, CDR1 is SGDLS and CDR2 is YYNGEE. V dropped 4 bases and J dropped 4; count of bases not matched to a gene: 9. The CDR3 contains 16 residues. CDR3 DNA: TGTGCCAGCAGCCCACGGACAGGGACGACCACCGGGGAGCTGTTTTTT. Translating it yields CASSPRTGTTTGELFF.

The chain is built from TRBV5-1 and TRBJ2-4; 9 positions agree with TRBD1. The V gene end was trimmed by 4 bases and the J gene end by 5 bases; junction bases not matched to a gene: 7. The CDR3 loop spans 15 amino acids. Looked up from germline, CDR1 is SGHRS and CDR2 is YFSETQ. CDR3 in DNA: TGCGCCAGCAGCCCCTGGGACAGGGACCAAAACATTCAGTACTTC. It is translated as CASSPWDRDQNIQYF.

CDR3 region: CASLRTGGALETQYF. The DNA of the CDR3 is TGTGCCAGCCTAAGGACAGGGGGCGCCTTAGAGACCCAGTACTTC. This chain connects TRBV7-2 to TRBJ2-5, with 11 positions matching TRBD1. The V segment lost 8 bases and the J segment 4 bases; nucleotides outside the gene matches: 9. CDR1 and CDR2 (germline): SGHTA, FQGNSA. The CDR3 spans 15 residues. Drawing the rest from reference TRBV7-2 and TRBJ2-5, the complete variable domain is GAGVSQSPSNKVTEKGKDVELRCDPISGHTALYWYRQSLGQGLEFLIYFQGNSAPDKSGLPSDRFSAERTGGSVSTLTIQRTQQEDSAVYLCASLRTGGALETQYFGPGTRLLVL.

The rearrangement uses TRBV5-1 and TRBJ2-7; D is unclear. V shed 4 bases and J shed 3 bases, with 11 bases lying between them. Per the germline V gene, CDR1 is SGHRS and CDR2 is YFSETQ. The CDR3 totals 13 residues. The CDR3 DNA reads TGCGCCAGCAGCATCGGGCTTATCTACGAGCAGTACTTC. It codes for CASSIGLIYEQYF.

The J gene is TRBJ2-1, the V gene TRBV6-2 or TRBV6-3; TRBD2 agrees at 7 bases. CDR1 is MNHEY, CDR2 SVGEGT, per germline. The CDR3 is made up of 17 amino acids. V lost 0 bases and J lost 4; bases outside the gene matches: 9. The CDR3 coding sequence is TGTGCCAGCAGTTACTCCCCTCCTAGCGGAATATACAATGAGCAGTTCTTC. This codes for CASSYSPPSGIYNEQFF.

J is TRBJ2-7 and V is TRBV5-1; 7 bases are a match to TRBD1. CDR1 is SGHRS and CDR2 is YFSETQ in the germline V gene. V lost 4 bases, J lost 4 bases, and 17 bases stayed unmatched. This CDR3 is 17 amino acids long. CDR3 amino acids: CASSSQLTGARQYEQYF. CDR3 nucleotide sequence: TGCGCCAGCAGCAGCCAGCTCACAGGGGCGCGACAATACGAGCAGTACTTC.

J is TRBJ2-3 and V is TRBV6-5; no definite D call. Germline CDR1 is MNHEY and CDR2 is SVGAGI. Trimming removed 8 bases at V and 3 bases at J, with 12 bases between. The CDR3 is 13 residues long. DNA of the CDR3: TGTGCCAGCCTGGGAATCGAGACAGATACGCAGTATTTT. Encoded protein: CASLGIETDTQYF.

V usage is TRBV11-1 and J usage is TRBJ2-3, with TRBD2 matching 12 bases. The CDR3 contains 16 residues. Unmatched junction bases numbered 8, after V lost 5 bases and J lost 5 bases. The V gene's germline CDR1 is SGHAT and CDR2 FQDESV (reference sequence). DNA of the CDR3: TGTGCCAGCAGCCCTTGGACTAGCGGGAAAGGAGATACGCAGTATTTT. It specifies CASSPWTSGKGDTQYF.

The chain is built from TRBV12-3 or TRBV12-4 and TRBJ2-7; 12 nucleotides line up with TRBD1. With V trimmed by 7 bases and J by 0 bases, 7 bases remained unmatched. The length of the CDR3 is 16 residues. CDR3 protein: CASTLRDRGRSYEQYF. CDR3 coding DNA: TGTGCCAGCACTCTTAGGGACAGGGGGCGCTCCTACGAGCAGTACTTC.

V and J are TRBV27 and TRBJ2-1; perhaps TRBD1 as D (6 bases). Germline CDR1 reads MNHEY; CDR2 reads SMNVEV (reference sequence). V lost 1 base, J lost 7 bases, and 14 bases lay in between. The CDR3 contains 15 residues. The CDR3 DNA follows: TGTGCCAGCAGTTTATTGACAGGTATTGGAAATGAGCAGTTCTTC. The encoded protein is CASSLLTGIGNEQFF.

This chain joins TRBV20-1 and TRBJ2-7, with D perhaps TRBD1 (5 bases). The germline V gene has CDR1 DFQATT and CDR2 SNEGSKA (reference sequence). CDR3 size: 12 residues. V was trimmed by 3 bases and J by 10 bases, leaving 16 bases between them. CDR3 region: CSASLDGRAQYF. The CDR3 DNA is TGCAGTGCTAGTTTGGACGGCAGGGCTCAGTACTTC.

There are a few counts of this clonotype. J is TRBJ1-1 and V is TRBV20-1; weak D call: TRBD1 (6 bases). With 5 bases removed from V and 7 bases from J, the gap between germline ends came to 20 bases. The CDR3 runs 14 residues. Germline CDR1 reads DFQATT; CDR2 reads SNEGSKA (reference sequence). CDR3 bases: TGCAGTGCTCCACAGGGCGGGGGGGTCTTTGAAGCTTTCTTT. It encodes CSAPQGGGVFEAFF.

This clonotype was detected only a few times. The chain carries TRBV6-2 or TRBV6-3 and TRBJ2-1; the D is unclear. Trimming took 6 bases from V and 0 from J, leaving 21 bases between them. CDR3 length: 18 residues. Germline V CDR1 and CDR2: MNHEY, SVGEGT. CDR3 in amino acids: CASSLFSFAVSSYNEQFF. The DNA of the CDR3 is TGTGCCAGCAGCCTGTTTAGCTTTGCAGTTAGCTCCTACAATGAGCAGTTCTTC.

This chain joins TRBV7-3 and TRBJ1-1; D is possibly TRBD1 (5 bases). The CDR3 consists of 16 residues. V lost 5 bases, J lost 3 bases, and 19 bases lay in between. Germline V CDR1 and CDR2: SGHTA, FQGTGA. CDR3 coding DNA: TGTGCCAGCAGCCCCATCGTGGGGCCAAAGGACACTGAAGCTTTCTTT. Translation gives CASSPIVGPKDTEAFF.

The J gene is TRBJ2-5, the V gene TRBV18; D is uncertain. The ends were cut back, 0 bases at V and 3 bases at J, with 11 bases in the middle. Germline V gives CDR1 KGHSH, CDR2 LQKENI. The CDR3 is 15 residues long. CDR3 DNA: TGTGCCAGCTCACCACCGCACGCGTGGAAAGAGACCCAGTACTTC. It translates to CASSPPHAWKETQYF. The full variable domain, completed using reference TRBV18 and TRBJ2-5, is NAGVMQNPRHLVRRRGQEARLRCSPMKGHSHVYWYRQLPEEGLKFMVYLQKENIIDESGMPKERFSAEFPKEGPSILRIQQVVRGDSAAYFCASSPPHAWKETQYFGPGTRLLVL.